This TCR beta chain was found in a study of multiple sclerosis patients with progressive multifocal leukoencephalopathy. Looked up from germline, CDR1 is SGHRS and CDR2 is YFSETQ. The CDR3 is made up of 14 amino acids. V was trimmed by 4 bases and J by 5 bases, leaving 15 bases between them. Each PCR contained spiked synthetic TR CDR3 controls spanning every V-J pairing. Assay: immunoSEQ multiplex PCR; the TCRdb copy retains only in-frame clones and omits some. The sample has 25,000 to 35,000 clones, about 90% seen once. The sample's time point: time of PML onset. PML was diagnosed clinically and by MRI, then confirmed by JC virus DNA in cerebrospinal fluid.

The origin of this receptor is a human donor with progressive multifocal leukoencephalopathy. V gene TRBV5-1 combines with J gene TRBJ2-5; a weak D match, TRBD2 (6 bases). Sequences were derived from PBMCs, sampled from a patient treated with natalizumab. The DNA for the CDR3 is TGCGCCAGCAGCCTAGGGACTCCTCGGGAGACCCAGTACTTC. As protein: CASSLGTPRETQYF. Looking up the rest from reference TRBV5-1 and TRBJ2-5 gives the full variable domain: KAGVTQTPRYLIKTRGQQVTLSCSPISGHRSVSWYQQTPGQGLQFLFEYFSETQRNKGNFPGRFSGRQFSNSRSEMNVSTLELGDSALYLCASSLGTPRETQYFGPGTRLLVL.